This TCR beta chain derives from a study of blood T cells in healthy people across ages. For the study at large: Template switching retrieved approximately one barcoded beta molecule for each two T cells.

The authors ran a second PCR of roughly 6 to 11 cycles using a sample-barcoded 5' primer and a J-beta primer mix. TCRdb processed the 5' RACE reads anew with MiXCR; each CDR3 protein has one entry. This sample has 550,000 to 650,000 distinct CDR3 sequences, with about 27% found just once. Isolation recovered at least 6 million PBMCs from every sample. The germline V gene encodes CDR1 MDHEN and CDR2 SYDVKM. The CDR3 sequence is 15 residues long. Trimming took 7 bases from V and 3 from J; bases not matched to a gene: 6. The same sample was also used in a study of T cells of mothers and their children. According to that study: A few healthy Caucasian mothers served as donors, and their six children did as well. Related pairs of mothers and children showed slightly higher, non-significant overlap versus unrelated pairs.

This sequence originates from a boy aged 2-9 years in good health. The sequenced sample was blood. The rearrangement links TRBV28 to TRBJ2-7, with TRBD2 identical over 13 bases. The CDR3 loop is CASTFRTSGSYEQYF. CDR3 nucleotides: TGTGCCAGCACCTTCCGGACTAGCGGGAGCTACGAGCAGTACTTC.